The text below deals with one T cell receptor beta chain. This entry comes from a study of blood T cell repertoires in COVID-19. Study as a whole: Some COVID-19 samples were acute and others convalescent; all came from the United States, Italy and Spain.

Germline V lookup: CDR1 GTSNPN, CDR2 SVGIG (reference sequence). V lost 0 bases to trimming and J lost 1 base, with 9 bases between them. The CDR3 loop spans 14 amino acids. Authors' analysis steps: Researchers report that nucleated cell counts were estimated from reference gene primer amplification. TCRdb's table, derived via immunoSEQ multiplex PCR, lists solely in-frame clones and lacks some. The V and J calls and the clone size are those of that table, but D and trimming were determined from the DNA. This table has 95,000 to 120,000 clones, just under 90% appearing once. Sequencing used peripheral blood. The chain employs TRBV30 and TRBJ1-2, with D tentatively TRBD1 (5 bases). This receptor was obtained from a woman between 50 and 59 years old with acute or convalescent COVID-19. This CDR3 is CAWSVLDSNYGYTF. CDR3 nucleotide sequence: TGTGCCTGGAGTGTACTCGACAGTAACTATGGCTACACCTTC.